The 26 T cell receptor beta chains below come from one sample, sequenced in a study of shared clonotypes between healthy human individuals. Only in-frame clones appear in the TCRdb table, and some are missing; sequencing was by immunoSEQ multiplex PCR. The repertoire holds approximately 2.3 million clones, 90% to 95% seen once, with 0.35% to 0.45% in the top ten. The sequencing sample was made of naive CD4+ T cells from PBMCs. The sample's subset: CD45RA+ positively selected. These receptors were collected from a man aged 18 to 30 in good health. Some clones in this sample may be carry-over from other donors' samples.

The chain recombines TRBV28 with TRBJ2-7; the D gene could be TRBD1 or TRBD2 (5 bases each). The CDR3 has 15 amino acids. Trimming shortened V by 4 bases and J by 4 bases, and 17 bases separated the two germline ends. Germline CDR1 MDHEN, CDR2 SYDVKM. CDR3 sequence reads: CASSYPGRPHYEQYF. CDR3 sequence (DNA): TGTGCCAGCAGTTATCCGGGACGACCCCATTACGAGCAGTACTTC.

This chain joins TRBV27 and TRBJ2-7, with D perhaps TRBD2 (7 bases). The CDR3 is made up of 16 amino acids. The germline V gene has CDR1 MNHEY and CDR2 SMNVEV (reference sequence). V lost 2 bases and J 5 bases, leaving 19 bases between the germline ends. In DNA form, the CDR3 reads TGTGCCAGCAGTTTAAGGGGGGGTGCCCGAGGCGACGAGCAGTACTTC. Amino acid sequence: CASSLRGGARGDEQYF.

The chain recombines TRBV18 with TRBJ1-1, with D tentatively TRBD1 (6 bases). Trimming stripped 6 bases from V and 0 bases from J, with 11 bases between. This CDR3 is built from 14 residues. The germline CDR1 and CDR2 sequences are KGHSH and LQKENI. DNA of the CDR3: TGTGCCAGCTCCATCGGACAGTTGAACACTGAAGCTTTCTTT. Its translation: CASSIGQLNTEAFF.

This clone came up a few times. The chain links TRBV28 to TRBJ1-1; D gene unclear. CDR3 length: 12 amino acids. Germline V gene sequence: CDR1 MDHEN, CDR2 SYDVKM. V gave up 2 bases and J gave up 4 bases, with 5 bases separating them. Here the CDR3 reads CASSLTATEAFF. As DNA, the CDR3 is TGTGCCAGCAGTTTAACAGCCACTGAAGCTTTCTTT.

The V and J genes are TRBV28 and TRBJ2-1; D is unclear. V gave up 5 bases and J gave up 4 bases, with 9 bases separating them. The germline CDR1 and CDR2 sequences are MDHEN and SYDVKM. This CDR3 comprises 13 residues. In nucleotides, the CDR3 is TGTGCCAGCAGTGCTTTAGTTTACAATGAGCAGTTCTTC. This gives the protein CASSALVYNEQFF.

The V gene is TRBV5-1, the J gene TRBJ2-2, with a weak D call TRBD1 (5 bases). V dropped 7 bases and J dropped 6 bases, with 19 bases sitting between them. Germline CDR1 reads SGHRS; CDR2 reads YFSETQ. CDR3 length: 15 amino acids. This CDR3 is CASGTGNLDAGELFF. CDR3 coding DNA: TGCGCCAGCGGCACAGGTAACCTAGATGCCGGGGAGCTGTTTTTT.

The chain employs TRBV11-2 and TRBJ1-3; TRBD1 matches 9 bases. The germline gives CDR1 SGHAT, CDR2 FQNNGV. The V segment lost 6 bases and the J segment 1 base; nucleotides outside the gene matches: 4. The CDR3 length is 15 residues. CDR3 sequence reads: CASSWDRASGNTIYF. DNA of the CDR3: TGTGCCAGCAGTTGGGACAGGGCTTCTGGAAACACCATATATTTT. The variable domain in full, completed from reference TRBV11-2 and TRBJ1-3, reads EAGVAQSPRYKIIEKRQSVAFWCNPISGHATLYWYQQILGQGPKLLIQFQNNGVVDDSQLPKDRFSAERLKGVDSTLKIQPAKLEDSAVYLCASSWDRASGNTIYFGEGSWLTVV.

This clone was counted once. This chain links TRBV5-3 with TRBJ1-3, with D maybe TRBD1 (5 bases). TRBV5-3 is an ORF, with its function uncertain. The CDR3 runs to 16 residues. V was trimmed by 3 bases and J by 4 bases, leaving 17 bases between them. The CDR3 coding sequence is TGTGCCAGAAGCTCTAAAGAGGCAGGGAGCGGAAACACCATATATTTT. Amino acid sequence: CARSSKEAGSGNTIYF.

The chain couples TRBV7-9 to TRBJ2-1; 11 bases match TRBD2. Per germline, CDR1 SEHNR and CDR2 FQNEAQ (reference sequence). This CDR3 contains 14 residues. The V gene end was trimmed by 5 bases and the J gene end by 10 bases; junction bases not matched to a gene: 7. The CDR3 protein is CASSHLAGGGEQFF. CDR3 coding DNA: TGTGCCAGCAGCCACCTAGCGGGAGGAGGGGAGCAGTTCTTC.

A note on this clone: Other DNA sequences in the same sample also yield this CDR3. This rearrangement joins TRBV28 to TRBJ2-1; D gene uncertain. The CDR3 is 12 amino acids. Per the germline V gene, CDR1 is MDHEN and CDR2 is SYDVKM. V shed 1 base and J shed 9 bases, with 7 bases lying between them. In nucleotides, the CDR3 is TGTGCCAGCAGTTTATTGGGTGGTGAGCAGTTCTTC. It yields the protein CASSLLGGEQFF. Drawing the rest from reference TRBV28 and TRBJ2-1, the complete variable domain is DVKVTQSSRYLVKRTGEKVFLECVQDMDHENMFWYRQDPGLGLRLIYFSYDVKMKEKGDIPEGYSVSREKKERFSLILESASTNQTSMYLCASSLLGGEQFFGPGTRLTVL.

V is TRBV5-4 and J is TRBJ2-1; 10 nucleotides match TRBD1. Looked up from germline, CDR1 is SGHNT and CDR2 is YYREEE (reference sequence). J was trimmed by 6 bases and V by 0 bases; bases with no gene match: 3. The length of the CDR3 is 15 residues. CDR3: CASSLGRTGGNEQFF. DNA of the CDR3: TGTGCCAGCAGCTTGGGCCGGACAGGGGGCAATGAGCAGTTCTTC. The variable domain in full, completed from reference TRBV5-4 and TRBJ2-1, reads ETGVTQSPTHLIKTRGQQVTLRCSSQSGHNTVSWYQQALGQGPQFIFQYYREEENGRGNFPPRFSGLQFPNYSSELNVNALELDDSALYLCASSLGRTGGNEQFFGPGTRLTVL.

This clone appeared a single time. The CDR3: CASSLAQGGSSYEQYF. The CDR3 DNA is TGCGCCAGCAGCTTGGCCCAAGGGGGGAGCTCCTACGAGCAGTACTTC. The V and J genes are TRBV5-1 and TRBJ2-7; D is possibly TRBD1 or TRBD2 (6 bases each). The CDR3 runs to 16 residues. Trimming stripped 0 bases from V and 0 bases from J, with 13 bases between. Germline values: CDR1 SGHRS, CDR2 YFSETQ.

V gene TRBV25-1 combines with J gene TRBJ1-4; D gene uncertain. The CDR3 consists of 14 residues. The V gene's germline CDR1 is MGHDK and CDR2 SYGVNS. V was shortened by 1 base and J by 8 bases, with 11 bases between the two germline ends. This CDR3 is CASSEWPTGEKLFF. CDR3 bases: TGTGCCAGCAGTGAATGGCCGACGGGGGAAAAACTGTTTTTT.

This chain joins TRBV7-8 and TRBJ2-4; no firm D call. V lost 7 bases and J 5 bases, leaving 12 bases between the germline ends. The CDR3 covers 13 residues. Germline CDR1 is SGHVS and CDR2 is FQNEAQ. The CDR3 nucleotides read TGTGCCAGCAACAACTGGGCGGAAAACATTCAGTACTTC. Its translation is CASNNWAENIQYF.

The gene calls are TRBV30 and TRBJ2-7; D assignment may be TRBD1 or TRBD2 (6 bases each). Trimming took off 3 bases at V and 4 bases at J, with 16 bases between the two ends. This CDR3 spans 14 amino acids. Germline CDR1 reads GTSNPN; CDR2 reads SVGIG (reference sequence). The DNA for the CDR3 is TGTGCCTGGAGGTCCAGACTAGGGGGATACGAGCAGTACTTC. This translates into CAWRSRLGGYEQYF.

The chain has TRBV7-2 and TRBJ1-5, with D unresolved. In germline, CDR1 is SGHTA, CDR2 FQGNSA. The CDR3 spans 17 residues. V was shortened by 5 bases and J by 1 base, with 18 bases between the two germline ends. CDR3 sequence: CASSPTFWEESNQPQHF. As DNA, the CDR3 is TGTGCCAGCAGCCCGACTTTTTGGGAGGAGAGCAATCAGCCCCAGCATTTT.

CDR3 coding DNA: TGTGCCAGCAGGACCCAGGGCAGCTTGAACACTGAAGCTTTCTTT. It encodes CASRTQGSLNTEAFF. The rearrangement uses TRBV7-2 and TRBJ1-1; possible D gene TRBD1, 5 bases. This CDR3 comprises 15 residues. V lost 6 bases and J lost 0, with 14 bases in between. The germline gives CDR1 SGHTA, CDR2 FQGNSA.

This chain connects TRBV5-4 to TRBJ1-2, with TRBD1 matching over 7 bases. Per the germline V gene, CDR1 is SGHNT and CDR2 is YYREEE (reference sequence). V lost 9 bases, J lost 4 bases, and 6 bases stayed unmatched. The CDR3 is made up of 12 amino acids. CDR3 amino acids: CATGDSGYGYTF. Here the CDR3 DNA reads TGTGCCACAGGGGACAGCGGCTATGGCTACACCTTC.

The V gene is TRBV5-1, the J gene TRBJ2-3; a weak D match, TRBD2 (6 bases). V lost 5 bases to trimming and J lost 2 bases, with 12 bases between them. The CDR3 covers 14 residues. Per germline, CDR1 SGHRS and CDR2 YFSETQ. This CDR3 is CASRASENTDTQYF. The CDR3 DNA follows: TGCGCCAGCAGGGCTAGCGAGAACACAGATACGCAGTATTTT.

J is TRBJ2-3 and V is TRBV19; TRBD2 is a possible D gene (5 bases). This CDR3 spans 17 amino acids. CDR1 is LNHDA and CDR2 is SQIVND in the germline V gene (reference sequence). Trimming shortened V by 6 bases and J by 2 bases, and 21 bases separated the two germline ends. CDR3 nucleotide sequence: TGTGCCAGTAGCGAAAGGCCCTGGCTAGCCATCACAGATACGCAGTATTTT. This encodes CASSERPWLAITDTQYF. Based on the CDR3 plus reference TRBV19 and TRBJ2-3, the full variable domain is DGGITQSPKYLFRKEGQNVTLSCEQNLNHDAMYWYRQDPGQGLRLIYYSQIVNDFQKGDIAEGYSVSREKKESFPLTVTSAQKNPTAFYLCASSERPWLAITDTQYFGPGTRLTVL.

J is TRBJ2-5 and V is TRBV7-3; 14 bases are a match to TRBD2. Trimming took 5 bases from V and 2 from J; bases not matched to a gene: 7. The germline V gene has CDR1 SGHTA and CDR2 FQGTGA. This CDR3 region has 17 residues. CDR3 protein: CASSLGTSGSQQETQYF. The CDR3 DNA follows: TGTGCCAGCAGCCTCGGGACTAGCGGGAGCCAACAAGAGACCCAGTACTTC.

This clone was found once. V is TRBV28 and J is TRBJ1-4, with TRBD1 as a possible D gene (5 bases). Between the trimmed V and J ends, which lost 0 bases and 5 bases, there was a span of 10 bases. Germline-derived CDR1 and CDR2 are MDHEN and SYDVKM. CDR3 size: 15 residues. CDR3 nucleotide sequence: TGTGCCAGCAGTTTATGGGGCAGGGAGAATGAAAAACTGTTTTTT. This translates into CASSLWGRENEKLFF.

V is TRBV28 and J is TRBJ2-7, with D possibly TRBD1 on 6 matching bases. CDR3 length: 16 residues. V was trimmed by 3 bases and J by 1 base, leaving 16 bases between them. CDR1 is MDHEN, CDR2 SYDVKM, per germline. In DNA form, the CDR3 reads TGTGCCAGCAGTTTTCGACAGGCCATACCATCCTACGAGCAGTACTTC. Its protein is CASSFRQAIPSYEQYF.

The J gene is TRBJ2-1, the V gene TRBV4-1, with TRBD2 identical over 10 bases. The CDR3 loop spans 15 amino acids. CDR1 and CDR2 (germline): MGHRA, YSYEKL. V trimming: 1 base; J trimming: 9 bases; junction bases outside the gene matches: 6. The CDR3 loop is CASSQVLAGEGEQFF. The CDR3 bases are TGCGCCAGCAGCCAAGTTCTAGCGGGAGAGGGTGAGCAGTTCTTC.

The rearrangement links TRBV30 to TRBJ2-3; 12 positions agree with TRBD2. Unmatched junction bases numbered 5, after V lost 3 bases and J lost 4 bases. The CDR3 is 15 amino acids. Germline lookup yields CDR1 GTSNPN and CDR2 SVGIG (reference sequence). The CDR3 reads CAWRKLAGGADTQYF. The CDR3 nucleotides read TGTGCCTGGAGGAAACTAGCGGGAGGTGCAGATACGCAGTATTTT.

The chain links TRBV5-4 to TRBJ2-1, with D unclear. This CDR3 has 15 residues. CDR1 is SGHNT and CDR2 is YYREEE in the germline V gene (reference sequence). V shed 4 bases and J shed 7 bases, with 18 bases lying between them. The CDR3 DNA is TGTGCCAGCAGCCCGGTAGGCCCCCCGACGAATGAGCAGTTCTTC. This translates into CASSPVGPPTNEQFF.